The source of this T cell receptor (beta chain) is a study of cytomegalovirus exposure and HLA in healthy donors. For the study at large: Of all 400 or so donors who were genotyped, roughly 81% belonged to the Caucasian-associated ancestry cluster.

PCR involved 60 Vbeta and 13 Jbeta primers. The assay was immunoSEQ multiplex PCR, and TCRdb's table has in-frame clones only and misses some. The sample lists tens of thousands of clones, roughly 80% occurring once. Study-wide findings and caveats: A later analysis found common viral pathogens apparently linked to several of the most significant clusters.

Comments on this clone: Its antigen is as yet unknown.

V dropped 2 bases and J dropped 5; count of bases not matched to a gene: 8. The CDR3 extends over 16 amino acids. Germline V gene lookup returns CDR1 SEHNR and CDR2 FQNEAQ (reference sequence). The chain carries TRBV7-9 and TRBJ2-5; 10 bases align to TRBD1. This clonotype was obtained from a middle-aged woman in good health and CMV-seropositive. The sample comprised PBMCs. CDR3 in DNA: TGTGCCAGCAGCTTATCTGACAGGGGGCCAGGGGAGACCCAGTACTTC. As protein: CASSLSDRGPGETQYF.